The clone carrying this T cell receptor (beta chain) has more than one count but fewer than ten. This sample also contains other DNA sequences that code for the same CDR3. The sample belongs to a study of blood T cell repertoires in COVID-19. Study-wide context: Acute and convalescent COVID-19 samples came from the United States, Italy and Spain. Sources were T cells, B-cell-depleted T cells, or PBMCs; the material itself was cDNA or gDNA.

In germline, CDR1 is SGDLS, CDR2 YYNGEE. This CDR3 spans 15 amino acids. Trimming removed 0 bases from V and 4 bases from J; junction bases left unmatched: 5. Per the authors' pipeline: From reference gene primer amplification, estimates of nucleated cell counts were derived. The method was immunoSEQ multiplex PCR; TCRdb's version includes in-frame clones alone and lacks a portion of them. That table is the source of V, J and clone size, and D and trimming were worked out from the DNA. This table holds around 280,000 clones, 70% to 90% found once. Sequenced input: peripheral blood. The gene calls are TRBV9 and TRBJ2-5, with 8 nucleotides matching TRBD2. The sequence derives from a woman in her twenties or thirties who had recovered from COVID-19. The CDR3 here is CASSVDSGRGETQYF. The CDR3 bases are TGTGCCAGCAGCGTAGATTCCGGGAGGGGAGAGACCCAGTACTTC.